This T cell receptor (beta chain) stems from a study of blood T cell repertoires in COVID-19. As for the study in general: Material from acute and convalescent COVID-19 was sourced from the United States, Italy and Spain. Sources were T cells, B-cell-depleted T cells, or PBMCs; the material itself was cDNA or gDNA.

V lost 3 bases, J lost 6 bases, and 1 base stayed unmatched. The CDR3 has 13 residues. CDR1 is SGHAT and CDR2 is FQNNGV in the germline V gene. Per the study methods: Amplified reference gene primers provided the basis for estimating nucleated cell counts. Measured with immunoSEQ multiplex PCR; TCRdb has only the in-frame clones, and not every one. From that table come the V and J calls and clone size; the DNA was used to work out D and trimming. This sample has over 95,000 clones, with about four fifths found just once. The receptor's source is a human donor in a cohort sampled during active COVID-19. The chain employs TRBV11-2 and TRBJ2-2; 7 bases map to TRBD1. Sequenced material: peripheral blood. CDR3 in amino acids: CASSFQGAGELFF. For the CDR3, the DNA is TGTGCCAGCAGCTTCCAGGGGGCCGGGGAGCTGTTTTTT.